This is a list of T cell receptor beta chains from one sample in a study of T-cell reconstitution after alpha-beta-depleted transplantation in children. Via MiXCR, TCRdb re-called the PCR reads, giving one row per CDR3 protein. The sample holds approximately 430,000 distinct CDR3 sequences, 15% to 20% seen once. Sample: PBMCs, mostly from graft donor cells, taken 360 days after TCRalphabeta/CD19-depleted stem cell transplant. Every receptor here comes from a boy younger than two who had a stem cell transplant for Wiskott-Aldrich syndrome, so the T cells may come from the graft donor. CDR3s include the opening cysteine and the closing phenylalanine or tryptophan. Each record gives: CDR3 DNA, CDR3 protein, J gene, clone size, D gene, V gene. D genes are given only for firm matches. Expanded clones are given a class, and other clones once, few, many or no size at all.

TGTGCCAGCAGTTCCCCACCTCCTCGGACACTAATGAACACTGAAGCTTTCTTT,CASSSPPPRTLMNTEAFF,TRBJ1-1,-,-,TRBV12-3/TRBV12-4
TGCAGTGCTAGAGGGGGTCCGTTCGTACTACCCTACGAGCAGTACTTC,CSARGGPFVLPYEQYF,TRBJ2-7,-,-,TRBV20-1
TGCGCCAGCAGCCAAGGTCTAGCGGGAGGTACCTCCTACAATGAGCAGTTCTTC,CASSQGLAGGTSYNEQFF,TRBJ2-1,-,TRBD2,TRBV4-3
TGTGCCAGCAGTTACTCGAAGAGCTCTGTCTACGAGCAGTACTTC,CASSYSKSSVYEQYF,TRBJ2-7,few,-,TRBV6-5
TGCGCCAGCAGTCCCCGGCTAGCGGGAGTATTAGATACGCAGTATTTT,CASSPRLAGVLDTQYF,TRBJ2-3,-,TRBD2,TRBV5-1
TGTGCCAGCTCGTTCGGACAGGGCGAGCAGTACTTC,CASSFGQGEQYF,TRBJ2-7,few,TRBD1,TRBV6-2/TRBV6-3
TGCAGCGTTGACTTGGTCAATGAGCAGTTCTTC,CSVDLVNEQFF,TRBJ2-1,-,-,TRBV29-1
TGTGCCAGCAGTCCCCGGCCCAAAGGGGCCAAAAACATTCAGTACTTC,CASSPRPKGAKNIQYF,TRBJ2-4,-,-,TRBV12-3/TRBV12-4
TGTGCCAGCAGCCAATGGAATCCCCTTATAAGACGACAGGGATCCGAGCAGTACTTC,CASSQWNPLIRRQGSEQYF,TRBJ2-7,few,TRBD1,TRBV14
TGTGCCAGCAGTTACACACCACTCTCCCACAATGAGCAGTTCTTC,CASSYTPLSHNEQFF,TRBJ2-1,few,-,TRBV6-2/TRBV6-3
TGTGCCAGCAGTTTAGAAGTAGTAGTGGGTCACATGTGGGAGGGCCCCTACGAGCAGTACTTC,CASSLEVVVGHMWEGPYEQYF,TRBJ2-7,-,TRBD2,TRBV12-3/TRBV12-4
TGTGCCAGCAGCTTATACACAAACGCCCACAGGGGCAATGAGCAGTTCTTC,CASSLYTNAHRGNEQFF,TRBJ2-1,-,TRBD1,TRBV7-2
TGCGCCAGCATCTTCGGGACAGGGGGCCCCAATGAGCAGTTCTTC,CASIFGTGGPNEQFF,TRBJ2-1,few,TRBD1,TRBV5-1
TGTGCCAGCAGCATTGGCCGCAAAAACATTCAGTACTTC,CASSIGRKNIQYF,TRBJ2-4,-,-,TRBV3-1
TGCAGTGCCAGGACTAGCGGGAGGGAGACCCAGTACTTC,CSARTSGRETQYF,TRBJ2-5,few,TRBD2,TRBV20-1
TGCAGTGCTAGAGGGACTATTTACAATGAGCAGTTCTTC,CSARGTIYNEQFF,TRBJ2-1,few,-,TRBV20-1
TGTGCCAGCAGTTTAGCGACGGGAGCGGGGTTCTACGAGCAGTACTTC,CASSLATGAGFYEQYF,TRBJ2-7,-,TRBD2,TRBV12-3/TRBV12-4
TGTGCCAGCAGCCCGACTGCTTCTGGGGCCAACGTCCTGACTTTC,CASSPTASGANVLTF,TRBJ2-6,-,-,TRBV28
TGTGCCAGCAGTTATAGCACAGATACGCAGTATTTT,CASSYSTDTQYF,TRBJ2-3,many,-,TRBV2
TGCGCCAGCAGCCAAGTGGGCCCTGCTGAAGCTTTCTTT,CASSQVGPAEAFF,TRBJ1-1,few,-,TRBV4-1
TGTGCCAGCAGCCTTCGGAGTATTCAAGAGACCCAGTACTTC,CASSLRSIQETQYF,TRBJ2-5,-,-,TRBV9
TGTGCCAGCACCACGCAGGAGGGTCTGGGGCGGGGCTACAATGAGCAGTTCTTC,CASTTQEGLGRGYNEQFF,TRBJ2-1,-,-,TRBV3-1
TGTGCCAGCAGCTTATCCCCGGGACTAGCTGATTCCGGGGAGCTGTTTTTT,CASSLSPGLADSGELFF,TRBJ2-2,-,TRBD2,TRBV7-2
TGTGCCACCAGTGATTTGGGTCCTGGTAGCGGGAGAAATGAGCAGTACTTC,CATSDLGPGSGRNEQYF,TRBJ2-7,-,TRBD2,TRBV24-1
TGTGCCAGCAGTGGACGGGGAAACACCATATATTTT,CASSGRGNTIYF,TRBJ1-3,-,-,TRBV2
TGTGCCATCAGTGAGTCGAGCAGGGGGCTTACCTACGAGCAGTACTTC,CAISESSRGLTYEQYF,TRBJ2-7,once,TRBD1,TRBV10-3
TGCGCCAGCAGCTTGGGGATCATCTCTGGGGCCAACGTCCTGACTTTC,CASSLGIISGANVLTF,TRBJ2-6,few,-,TRBV5-1
TGTGCCACCTCCCCTGGACAGGGGCGCCTAGAGACCCAGTACTTC,CATSPGQGRLETQYF,TRBJ2-5,-,TRBD1,TRBV24-1
TGCGCCAGCAGCCAATCCCCTCTCTATGGCGGGAGGATTTACACAGATACGCAGTATTTT,CASSQSPLYGGRIYTDTQYF,TRBJ2-3,-,TRBD2,TRBV4-1
TGTGCCAGCAGCCCCAGTGGGAGGGCCCCACAAGAGACCCAGTACTTC,CASSPSGRAPQETQYF,TRBJ2-5,few,TRBD2,TRBV12-3/TRBV12-4
TGCAGTGTTACCGGTCGGGCGATCGGTCCCTACGAGCAGTACTTC,CSVTGRAIGPYEQYF,TRBJ2-7,once,-,TRBV20-1
TGCGCCAGCAGCTTCGGTCAGGCGGGCTCCTACGAGCAGTACTTC,CASSFGQAGSYEQYF,TRBJ2-7,few,-,TRBV5-1
TGCGCCAGCAGCGCAAGCACCTACAGGGCAGCGAACACCGGGGAGCTGTTTTTT,CASSASTYRAANTGELFF,TRBJ2-2,few,-,TRBV5-1
TGTGCCAGCAGTACGGGACTAGCGGGGGGCACAGATACGCAGTATTTT,CASSTGLAGGTDTQYF,TRBJ2-3,-,TRBD2,TRBV12-3/TRBV12-4
TGCAGTGCTAGAAGACTAGCGGGGACCACAGATACGCAGTATTTT,CSARRLAGTTDTQYF,TRBJ2-3,-,TRBD2,TRBV20-1
TGTGCCAGCAGCTTAATATTAGCGGGAGGATCGAATGAGCAGTTCTTC,CASSLILAGGSNEQFF,TRBJ2-1,-,TRBD2,TRBV11-3
TGTGCCAGCAGCTTATCAGTAGGCTCCTACAATGAGCAGTTCTTC,CASSLSVGSYNEQFF,TRBJ2-1,few,-,TRBV11-1
TGTGCCAGCAGCCAAGGGGCTGACCAGTACTTC,CASSQGADQYF,TRBJ2-5,few,-,TRBV3-1
TGTGCCAGCAGCGCGTCGGGAGGATCGTACAATGAGCAGTTCTTC,CASSASGGSYNEQFF,TRBJ2-1,-,TRBD2,TRBV9
TGCGCCAGCAGCTCGGGACAGGGAGCCACCGGGGAGCTGTTTTTT,CASSSGQGATGELFF,TRBJ2-2,few,TRBD1,TRBV4-3
TGCAGTGCTAGAATGGGACCTTACGAGCAGTACTTC,CSARMGPYEQYF,TRBJ2-7,few,-,TRBV20-1